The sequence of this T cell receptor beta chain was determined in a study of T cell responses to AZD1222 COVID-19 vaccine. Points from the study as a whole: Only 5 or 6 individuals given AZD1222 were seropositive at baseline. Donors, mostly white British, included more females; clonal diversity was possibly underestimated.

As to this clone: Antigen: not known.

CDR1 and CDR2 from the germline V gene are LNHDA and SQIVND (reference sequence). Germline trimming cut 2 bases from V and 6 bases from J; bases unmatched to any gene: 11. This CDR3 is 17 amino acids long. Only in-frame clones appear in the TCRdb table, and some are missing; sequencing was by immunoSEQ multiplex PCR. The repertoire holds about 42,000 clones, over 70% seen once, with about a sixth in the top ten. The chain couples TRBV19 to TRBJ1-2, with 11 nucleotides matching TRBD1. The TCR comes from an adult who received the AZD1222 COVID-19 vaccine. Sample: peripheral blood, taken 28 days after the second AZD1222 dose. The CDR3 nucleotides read TGTGCCAGTAGTATAACCCGGGACAGGGGGTTAATGAATGGCTACACCTTC. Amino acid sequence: CASSITRDRGLMNGYTF.